These 10 T cell receptor beta chains were all obtained from the same sample, sequenced in a study of blood T cell repertoires in COVID-19. Only in-frame clones appear in the TCRdb table, and some are missing; sequencing was by immunoSEQ multiplex PCR. The profile shows about 140,000 clones, under 90% of them singletons. Sequencing was carried out using PBMCs or T cells enriched from blood (not recorded which). Receptor source: a woman under 30 who had been exposed to COVID-19.

DNA for the CDR3: TGTGCCAGCTTCTCGGGAGGGCCGGAAGAGACCCAGTACTTC. Translating gives CASFSGGPEETQYF. The rearrangement joins TRBV7-9 to TRBJ2-5, with 8 nucleotides matching TRBD2. Germline lookup yields CDR1 SEHNR and CDR2 FQNEAQ (reference sequence). The V and J ends lost 8 bases and 3 bases, in that order; junction bases with no gene match: 8. This CDR3 has 14 amino acids.

The genes are TRBV5-5 and TRBJ2-7; weak D call: TRBD1 (5 bases). CDR3 size: 15 residues. The germline V and J ends were trimmed by 4 bases and 7 bases, with 21 bases remaining between them. Germline V lookup: CDR1 SGHKS, CDR2 YYEKEE (reference sequence). This CDR3 reads CASSHTWGPVGEQYF. The CDR3 DNA is TGTGCCAGCAGCCATACATGGGGCCCGGTAGGGGAGCAGTACTTC.

The chain employs TRBV13 and TRBJ1-6; 8 bases match TRBD1. The CDR3 is made up of 17 amino acids. V was clipped by 5 bases and J by 7 bases; unmatched bases: 13. The germline CDR1 and CDR2 sequences are PRHDT and FYEKMQ (reference sequence). CDR3 in DNA: TGTGCCAGCAGCGCACCATCCGGGAGACAGGGGAATTCACCCCTCCACTTT. It is translated as CASSAPSGRQGNSPLHF.

The chain links TRBV12-1 to TRBJ2-1; the table's TRBD1 call for D was not verified on the DNA. TRBV12-1 is a pseudogene segment. The CDR3 contains 16 residues. The CDR3 loop is CASSLRTGRAYNEQFF. The CDR3 DNA is TGTGCCAGCAGCTTACGGACAGGGAGAGCCTACAATGAGCAGTTCTTC.

This rearrangement joins TRBV9 to TRBJ1-1, with TRBD1 identical over 7 bases. Germline V lookup: CDR1 SGDLS, CDR2 YYNGEE. V shed 0 bases, J shed 4 bases, and the junction held 3 bases outside the gene matches. This CDR3 has 14 amino acids. The CDR3: CASSVDRGSTEAFF. DNA for the CDR3: TGTGCCAGCAGCGTAGACAGGGGCAGCACTGAAGCTTTCTTT.

The chain is built from TRBV6-4 and TRBJ1-1; D remains unclear. Per germline, CDR1 MRHNA and CDR2 SNTAGT. The CDR3 is 13 amino acids. The V end was cut by 2 bases, the J end by 2 bases, with 6 bases between. CDR3 residues: CASSDELNTEAFF. CDR3 DNA: TGTGCCAGCAGTGACGAGCTTAACACTGAAGCTTTCTTT.

The chain employs TRBV5-4 and TRBJ2-7, with TRBD1 matching 7 bases. After removal of 5 bases from V and 5 bases from J, the junction contained 7 bases not matched to a gene. CDR1 SGHNT and CDR2 YYREEE come from the germline V gene (reference sequence). The CDR3 sequence is 13 residues long. The CDR3: CASRTTGYHEQYF. The CDR3 coding sequence is TGTGCCAGCAGAACGACAGGGTACCACGAGCAGTACTTC.

The rearrangement links TRBV30 to TRBJ1-4, with D tentatively TRBD1 (6 bases). This CDR3 has 13 residues. Per germline, CDR1 GTSNPN and CDR2 SVGIG (reference sequence). Trimming cost V 5 bases and J 5 bases, with 12 bases left between them. CDR3 amino acids: CAWATQGNEKLFF. CDR3 in DNA: TGTGCCTGGGCCACCCAGGGGAATGAAAAACTGTTTTTT.

Notes on this clone: Other nucleotide sequences in the sample specify the same CDR3. The rearrangement links TRBV7-2 to TRBJ1-2, with TRBD1 matching 8 bases. V gave up 4 bases and J gave up 5 bases; unmatched junction bases: 3. Looked up from germline, CDR1 is SGHTA and CDR2 is FQGNSA. The CDR3 loop spans 13 amino acids. In DNA, the CDR3 is TGTGCCAGCAGCTCCGGACAGGGATATGGCTACACCTTC. Its translation is CASSSGQGYGYTF.

The chain joins TRBV18 to TRBJ2-5; 8 bases agree with TRBD2. The CDR3 contains 15 residues. Germline assignment: CDR1 KGHSH and CDR2 LQKENI. Losses at the gene ends were 3 bases for V and 2 bases for J; bases not matched to a gene: 5. The CDR3 nucleotides read TGTGCCAGCTCACCCAGCGGGAGTGGGCAAGAGACCCAGTACTTC. Its protein is CASSPSGSGQETQYF. Looking up the rest from reference TRBV18 and TRBJ2-5 gives the full variable domain: NAGVMQNPRHLVRRRGQEARLRCSPMKGHSHVYWYRQLPEEGLKFMVYLQKENIIDESGMPKERFSAEFPKEGPSILRIQQVVRGDSAAYFCASSPSGSGQETQYFGPGTRLLVL.